These T cell receptor beta chains were read from a single sample in a study of patients and donors after allogeneic stem cell transplantation. TCRdb called the RT-PCR reads again in MiXCR, with one record for every CDR3 protein. The sample records about a million distinct CDR3 sequences, about a sixth being singletons. The source material was blood, either unsorted or a sorted T cell fraction (not recorded which). Every receptor here comes from a human donor who was either an allogeneic HSCT recipient or a stem cell or donor lymphocyte infusion donor (not recorded which). It is not recorded whose cells these are; they may come from a transplant donor. CDR3s include the opening cysteine and the closing phenylalanine or tryptophan. Fields, in order: V gene, D gene, CDR3 protein. A D gene is named only where the DNA matches it firmly.

v_gene: TRBV20-1
d_gene: TRBD2
CDR3aa: CSARSGASGFYEQYF

v_gene: TRBV20-1
d_gene: NA
CDR3aa: CRARSRGRDGQFF

v_gene: TRBV10-2
d_gene: TRBD1
CDR3aa: CASSERDSPRGSYEQYF

v_gene: TRBV29-1
d_gene: TRBD2
CDR3aa: CSVRLAGGTDTQYF

v_gene: TRBV12-3/TRBV12-4
d_gene: TRBD2
CDR3aa: CASSLRLLAGAPSSYEQYF

v_gene: TRBV21-1
d_gene: NA
CDR3aa: CASSKVGSGLYNEQFF

v_gene: TRBV6-2/TRBV6-3
d_gene: NA
CDR3aa: CASSYSTGDTQYF

v_gene: TRBV10-3
d_gene: NA
CDR3aa: CAMSIGLAEAFF

v_gene: TRBV6-1
d_gene: NA
CDR3aa: CASSDLRWETYNEQFF

v_gene: TRBV3-1
d_gene: TRBD1
CDR3aa: CASNRQGTPYNEQFF

v_gene: TRBV20-1
d_gene: TRBD2
CDR3aa: CSARPGRLAGVDNEQFF

v_gene: TRBV5-6
d_gene: TRBD2
CDR3aa: CASRLEAGAVNTQYF

v_gene: TRBV6-2/TRBV6-3
d_gene: NA
CDR3aa: CASNLRPSDRHYEQFF

v_gene: TRBV6-1
d_gene: NA
CDR3aa: CASRAIRATNEKLFF

v_gene: TRBV6-5
d_gene: NA
CDR3aa: CASSYTVPGQPNEKLFF

v_gene: TRBV10-3
d_gene: TRBD1
CDR3aa: CAIRGTGGGTDTQYF

v_gene: TRBV12-3/TRBV12-4
d_gene: NA
CDR3aa: CASSRRDSGRGNTIYF

v_gene: TRBV20-1
d_gene: TRBD2
CDR3aa: CSARVLSSGMYEQYF

v_gene: TRBV3-1
d_gene: TRBD2
CDR3aa: CASSTSGSPTDTQYF

v_gene: TRBV7-2
d_gene: NA
CDR3aa: CASSLDLGTRSYEQYF

v_gene: TRBV29-1
d_gene: NA
CDR3aa: CSVWWGDEQYF

v_gene: TRBV5-1
d_gene: TRBD1
CDR3aa: CASSLGDREYSNQPQHF

v_gene: TRBV24-1
d_gene: NA
CDR3aa: CATSDFMDEQFF

v_gene: TRBV27
d_gene: NA
CDR3aa: CASSPGRYQPQHF

v_gene: TRBV11-2
d_gene: NA
CDR3aa: CASSSFYRDEAFF

v_gene: TRBV5-1
d_gene: TRBD2
CDR3aa: CASKRGASGNQETQYF

v_gene: TRBV29-1
d_gene: NA
CDR3aa: CSVGGLNYGYTF